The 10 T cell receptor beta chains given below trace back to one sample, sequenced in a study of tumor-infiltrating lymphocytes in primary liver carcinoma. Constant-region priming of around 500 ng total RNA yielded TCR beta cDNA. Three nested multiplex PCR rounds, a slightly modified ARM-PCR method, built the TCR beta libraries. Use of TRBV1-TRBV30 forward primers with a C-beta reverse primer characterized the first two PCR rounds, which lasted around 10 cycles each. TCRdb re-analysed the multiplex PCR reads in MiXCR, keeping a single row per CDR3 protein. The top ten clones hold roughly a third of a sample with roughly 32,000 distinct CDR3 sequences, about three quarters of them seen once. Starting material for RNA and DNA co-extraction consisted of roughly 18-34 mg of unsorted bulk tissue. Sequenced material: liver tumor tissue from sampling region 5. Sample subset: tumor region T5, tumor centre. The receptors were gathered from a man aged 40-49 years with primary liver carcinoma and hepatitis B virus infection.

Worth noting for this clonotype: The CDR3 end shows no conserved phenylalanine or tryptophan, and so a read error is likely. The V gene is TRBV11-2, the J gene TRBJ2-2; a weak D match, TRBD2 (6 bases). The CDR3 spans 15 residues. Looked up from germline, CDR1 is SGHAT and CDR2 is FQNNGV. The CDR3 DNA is TGTGGCAGCAGCTTTGCGGGATCGAACACCGGGAAGCTGTTTTTA. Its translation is CGSSFAGSNTGKLFL.

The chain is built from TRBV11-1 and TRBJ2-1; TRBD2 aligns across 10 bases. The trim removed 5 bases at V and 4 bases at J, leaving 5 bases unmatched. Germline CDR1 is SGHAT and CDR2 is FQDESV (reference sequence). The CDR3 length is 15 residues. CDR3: CASSPGAGGYNEQFF. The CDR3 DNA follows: TGTGCCAGCAGCCCTGGAGCGGGAGGGTACAATGAGCAGTTCTTC.

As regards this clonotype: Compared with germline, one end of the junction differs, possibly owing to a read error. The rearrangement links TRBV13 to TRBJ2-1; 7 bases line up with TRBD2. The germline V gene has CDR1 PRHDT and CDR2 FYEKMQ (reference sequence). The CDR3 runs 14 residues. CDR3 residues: CVSSAGDSYNGQFF. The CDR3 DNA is TGTGTGAGCTCGGCGGGAGACTCCTACAATGGGCAGTTCTTC.

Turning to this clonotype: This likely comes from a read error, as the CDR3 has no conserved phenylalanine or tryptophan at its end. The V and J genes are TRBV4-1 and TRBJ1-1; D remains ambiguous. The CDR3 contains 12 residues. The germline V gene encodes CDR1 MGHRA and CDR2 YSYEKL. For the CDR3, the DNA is TGCTCCAGCAGAGGGCTGGGGACTGAAGCTTTCGTT. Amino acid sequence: CSSRGLGTEAFV.

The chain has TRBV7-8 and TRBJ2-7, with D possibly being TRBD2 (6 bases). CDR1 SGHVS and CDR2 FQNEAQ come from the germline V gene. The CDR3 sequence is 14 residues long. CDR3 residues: CLSSPAGSSYEQYF. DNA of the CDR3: TGTCTCAGCAGCCCCGCCGGGAGCTCCTACGAGCAGTACTTC.

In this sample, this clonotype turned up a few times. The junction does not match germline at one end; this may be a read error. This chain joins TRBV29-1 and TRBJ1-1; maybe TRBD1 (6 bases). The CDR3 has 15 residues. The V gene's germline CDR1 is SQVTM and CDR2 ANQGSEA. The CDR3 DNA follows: TGTAGCGCCCCACTAATACAGGGAGGTGGCACTGAAGCTCTCTTT. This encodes CSAPLIQGGGTEALF. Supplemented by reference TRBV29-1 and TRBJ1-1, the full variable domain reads SAVISQKPSRDICQRGTSLTIQCQVDSQVTMMFWYRQQPGQSLTLIATANQGSEATYESGFVIDKFPISRPNLTFSTLTVSNMSPEDSSIYLCSAPLIQGGGTEALFGQGTRLTVV.

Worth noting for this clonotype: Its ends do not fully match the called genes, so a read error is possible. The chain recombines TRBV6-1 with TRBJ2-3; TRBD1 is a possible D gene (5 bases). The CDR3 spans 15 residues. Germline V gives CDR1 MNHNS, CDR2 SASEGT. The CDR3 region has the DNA TGTGCCAGCAGTGATGAGATAGGGGTTGCAGATACACAGTATTTT. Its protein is CASSDEIGVADTQYF.

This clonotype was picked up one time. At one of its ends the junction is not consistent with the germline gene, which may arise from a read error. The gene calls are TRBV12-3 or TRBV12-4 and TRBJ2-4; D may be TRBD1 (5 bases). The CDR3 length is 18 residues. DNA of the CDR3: TGTGCAAGCAGTTTATGGGGTGGGGCGGACATAGCCAAATACATTCAGTATTTC. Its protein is CASSLWGGADIAKYIQYF.

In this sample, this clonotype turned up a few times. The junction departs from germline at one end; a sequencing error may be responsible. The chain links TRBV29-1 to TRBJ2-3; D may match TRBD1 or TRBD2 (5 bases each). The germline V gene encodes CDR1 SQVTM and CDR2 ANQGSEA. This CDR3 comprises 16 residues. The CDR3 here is CSVEGTQDSSTDTQCF. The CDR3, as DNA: TGCAGCGTTGAAGGGACACAGGATTCTAGCACAGATACACAGTGTTTT.

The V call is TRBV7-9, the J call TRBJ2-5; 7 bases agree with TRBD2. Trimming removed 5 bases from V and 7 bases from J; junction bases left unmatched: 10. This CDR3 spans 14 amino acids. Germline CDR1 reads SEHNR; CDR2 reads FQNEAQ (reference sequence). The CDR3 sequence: CASSRGGDKRTQYF. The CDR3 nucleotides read TGTGCCAGCAGCCGCGGGGGTGACAAAAGGACCCAGTACTTC.